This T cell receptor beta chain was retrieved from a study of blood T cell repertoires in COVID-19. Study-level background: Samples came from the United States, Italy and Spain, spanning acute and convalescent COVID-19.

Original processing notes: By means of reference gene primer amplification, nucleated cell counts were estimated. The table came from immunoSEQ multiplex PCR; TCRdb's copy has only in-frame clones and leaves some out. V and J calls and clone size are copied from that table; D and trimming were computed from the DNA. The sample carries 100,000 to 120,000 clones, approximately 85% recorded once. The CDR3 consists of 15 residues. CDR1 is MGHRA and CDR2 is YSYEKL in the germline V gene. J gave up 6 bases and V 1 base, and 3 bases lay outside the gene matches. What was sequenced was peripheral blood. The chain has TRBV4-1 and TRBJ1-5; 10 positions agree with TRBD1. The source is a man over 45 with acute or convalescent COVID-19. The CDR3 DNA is TGCGCCAGCAGCCAAGGTGACAGGGGGCGTCAGCCCCAGCATTTT. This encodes CASSQGDRGRQPQHF.